This TCR beta chain was obtained from a study of cytomegalovirus exposure and HLA in healthy donors. Regarding donors, all were healthy bone marrow donors. Whole-study findings and limits: A later analysis found that most CMV-associated TCR beta chains appeared HLA-restricted.

V was shortened by 2 bases and J by 5 bases, with 9 bases between the two germline ends. The CDR3 has 13 residues. CDR1 and CDR2 from the germline V gene are SNHLY and FYNNEI. Use of 60 Vbeta and 13 Jbeta primers characterized the PCR. Repertoires were generated with immunoSEQ multiplex PCR, while TCRdb's copy carries only in-frame clones and drops some. This sample has approximately 190,000 clones; about 84% occur once, and the top ten carry around 14%. There are a few counts of this clone. Its specificity is unknown. Sample: PBMCs. This clonotype originated in a young woman in good health and CMV-seropositive. The V gene is TRBV2, the J gene TRBJ1-1; the D gene is possibly TRBD1 (6 bases). The CDR3 loop reads CASSELQGTEAFF. Written as DNA, the CDR3 is TGTGCCAGCAGTGAACTACAGGGAACTGAAGCTTTCTTT.